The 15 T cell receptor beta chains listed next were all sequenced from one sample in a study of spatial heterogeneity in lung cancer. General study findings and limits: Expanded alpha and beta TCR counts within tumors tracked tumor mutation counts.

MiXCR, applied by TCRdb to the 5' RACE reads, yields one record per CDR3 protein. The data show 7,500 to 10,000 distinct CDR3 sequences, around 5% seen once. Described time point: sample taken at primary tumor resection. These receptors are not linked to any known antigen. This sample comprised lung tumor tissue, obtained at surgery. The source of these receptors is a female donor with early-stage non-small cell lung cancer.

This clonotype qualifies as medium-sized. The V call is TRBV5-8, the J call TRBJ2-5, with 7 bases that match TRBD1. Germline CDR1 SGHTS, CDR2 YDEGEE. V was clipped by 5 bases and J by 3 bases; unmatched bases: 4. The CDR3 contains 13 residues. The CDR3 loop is CASSRDSEETQYF. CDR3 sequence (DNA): TGTGCCAGCAGTAGGGACAGCGAAGAGACCCAGTACTTC.

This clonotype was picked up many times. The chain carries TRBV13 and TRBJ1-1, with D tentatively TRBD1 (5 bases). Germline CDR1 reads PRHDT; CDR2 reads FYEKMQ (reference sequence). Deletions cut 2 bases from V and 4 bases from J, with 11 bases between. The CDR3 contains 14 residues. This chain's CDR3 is CASSLRDLGTEAFF. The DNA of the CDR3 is TGTGCCAGCAGCTTAAGGGACCTCGGCACTGAAGCTTTCTTT. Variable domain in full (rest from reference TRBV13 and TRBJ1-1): AAGVIQSPRHLIKEKRETATLKCYPIPRHDTVYWYQQGPGQDPQFLISFYEKMQSDKGSIPDRFSAQQFSDYHSELNMSSLELGDSALYFCASSLRDLGTEAFFGQGTRLTVV.

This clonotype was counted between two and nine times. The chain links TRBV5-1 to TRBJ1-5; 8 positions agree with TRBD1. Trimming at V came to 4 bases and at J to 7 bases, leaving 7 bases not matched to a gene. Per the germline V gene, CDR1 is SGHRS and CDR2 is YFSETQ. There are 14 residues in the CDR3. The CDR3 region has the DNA TGCGCCAGCAGCGAATCAGGGGGCCGCCAGCCCCAGCATTTT. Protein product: CASSESGGRQPQHF.

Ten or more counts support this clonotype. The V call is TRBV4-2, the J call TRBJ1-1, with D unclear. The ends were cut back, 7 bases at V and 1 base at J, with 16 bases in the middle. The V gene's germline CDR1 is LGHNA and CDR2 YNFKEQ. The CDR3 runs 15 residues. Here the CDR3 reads CASMVFPVGNTEAFF. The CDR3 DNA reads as TGTGCCAGCATGGTATTTCCAGTGGGGAACACTGAAGCTTTCTTT.

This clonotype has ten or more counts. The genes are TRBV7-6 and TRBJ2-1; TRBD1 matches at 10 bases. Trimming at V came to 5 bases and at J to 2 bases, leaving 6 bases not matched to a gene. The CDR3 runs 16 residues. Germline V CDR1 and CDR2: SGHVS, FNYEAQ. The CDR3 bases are TGTGCCAGCAGCCCTGGACAGGGGGAGGCCTACAATGAGCAGTTCTTC. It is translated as CASSPGQGEAYNEQFF. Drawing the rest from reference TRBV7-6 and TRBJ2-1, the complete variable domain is GAGVSQSPRYKVTKRGQDVALRCDPISGHVSLYWYRQALGQGPEFLTYFNYEAQQDKSGLPNDRFSAERPEGSISTLTIQRTEQRDSAMYRCASSPGQGEAYNEQFFGPGTRLTVL.

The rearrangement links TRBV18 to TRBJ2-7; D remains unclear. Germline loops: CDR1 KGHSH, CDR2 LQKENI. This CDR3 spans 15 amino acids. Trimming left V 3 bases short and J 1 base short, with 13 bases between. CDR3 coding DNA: TGTGCCAGCTCACCTAGGGCCAACCCTTCCTACGAGCAGTACTTC. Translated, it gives CASSPRANPSYEQYF.

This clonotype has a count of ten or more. The chain's CDR3 is CASSLWAQQGARQTQYF. The CDR3 nucleotides are TGTGCCAGCAGTTTATGGGCCCAGCAGGGGGCGAGGCAGACCCAGTACTTC. The chain joins TRBV27 to TRBJ2-5; 8 nucleotides align to TRBD1. J was trimmed by 6 bases and V by 1 base; bases with no gene match: 13. Per the germline V gene, CDR1 is MNHEY and CDR2 is SMNVEV (reference sequence). This CDR3 has 17 residues.

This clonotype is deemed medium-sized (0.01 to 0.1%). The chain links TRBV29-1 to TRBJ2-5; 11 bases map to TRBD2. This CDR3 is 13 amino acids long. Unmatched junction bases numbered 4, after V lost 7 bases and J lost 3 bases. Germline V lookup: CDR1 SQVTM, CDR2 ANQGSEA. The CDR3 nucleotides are TGCAGCGCAGTAGCGGGAGGGAAAGAGACCCAGTACTTC. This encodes CSAVAGGKETQYF.

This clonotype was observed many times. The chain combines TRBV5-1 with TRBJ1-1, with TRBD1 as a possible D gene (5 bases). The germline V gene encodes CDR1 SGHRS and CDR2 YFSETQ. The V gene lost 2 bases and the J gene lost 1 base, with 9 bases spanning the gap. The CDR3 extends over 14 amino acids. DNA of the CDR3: TGCGCCAGCAGCTTCGGACACCCGAACACTGAAGCTTTCTTT. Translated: CASSFGHPNTEAFF.

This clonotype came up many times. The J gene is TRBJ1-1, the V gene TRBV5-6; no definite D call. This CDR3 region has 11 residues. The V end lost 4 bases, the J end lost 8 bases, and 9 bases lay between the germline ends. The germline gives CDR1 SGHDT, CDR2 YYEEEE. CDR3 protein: CASSEDGEAFF. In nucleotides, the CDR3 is TGTGCCAGCAGCGAAGACGGCGAAGCTTTCTTT.

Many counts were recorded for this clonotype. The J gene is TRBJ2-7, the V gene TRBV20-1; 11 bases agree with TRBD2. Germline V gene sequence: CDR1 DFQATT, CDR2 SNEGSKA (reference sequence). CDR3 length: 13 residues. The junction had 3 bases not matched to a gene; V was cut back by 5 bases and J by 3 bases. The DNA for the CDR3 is TGCAGTGCTCTAGCGGGAGGAATCTACGAGCAGTACTTC. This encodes CSALAGGIYEQYF.

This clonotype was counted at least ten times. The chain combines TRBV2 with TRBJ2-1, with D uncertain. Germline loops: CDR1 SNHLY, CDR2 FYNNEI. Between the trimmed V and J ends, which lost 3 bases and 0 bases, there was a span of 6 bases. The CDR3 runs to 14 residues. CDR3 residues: CASSEDSSYNEQFF. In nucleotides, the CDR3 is TGTGCCAGCAGTGAGGATAGCTCCTACAATGAGCAGTTCTTC.

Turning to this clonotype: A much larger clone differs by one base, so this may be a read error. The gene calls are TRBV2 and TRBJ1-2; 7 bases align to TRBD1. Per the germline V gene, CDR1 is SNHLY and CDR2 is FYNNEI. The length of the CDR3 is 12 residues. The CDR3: CASTLGQAGYNF. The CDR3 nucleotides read TGTGCCAGCACTCTAGGACAGGCCGGCTACAACTTC.

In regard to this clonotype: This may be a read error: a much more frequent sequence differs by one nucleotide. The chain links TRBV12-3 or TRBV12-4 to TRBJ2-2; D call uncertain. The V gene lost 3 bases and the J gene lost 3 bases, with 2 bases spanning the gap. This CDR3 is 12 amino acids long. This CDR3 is CASSFDTGELFF. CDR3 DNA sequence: TGTGCCAGCAGTTTCGACACCGGGGAGCTGTTTTTT.

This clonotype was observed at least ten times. CDR3 region: CSAGWGFSYEQYF. In DNA form, the CDR3 reads TGCAGCGCAGGGTGGGGTTTCTCCTACGAGCAGTACTTC. The chain carries TRBV29-1 and TRBJ2-7; D is possibly TRBD1 (5 bases). V was clipped by 7 bases and J by 0 bases, with 13 bases between them. CDR3 length: 13 amino acids. Per germline, CDR1 SQVTM and CDR2 ANQGSEA.